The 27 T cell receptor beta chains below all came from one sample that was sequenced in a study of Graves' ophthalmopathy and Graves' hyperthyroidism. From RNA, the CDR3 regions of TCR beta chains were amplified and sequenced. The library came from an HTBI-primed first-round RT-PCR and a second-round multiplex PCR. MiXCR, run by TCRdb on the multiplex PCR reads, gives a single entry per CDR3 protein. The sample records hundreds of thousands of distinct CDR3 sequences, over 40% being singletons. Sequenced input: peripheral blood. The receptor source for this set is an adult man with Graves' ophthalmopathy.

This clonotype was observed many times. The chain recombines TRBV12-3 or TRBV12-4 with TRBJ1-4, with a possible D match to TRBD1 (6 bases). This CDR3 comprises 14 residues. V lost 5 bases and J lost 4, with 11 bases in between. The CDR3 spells CASSEQGRNEKLFF. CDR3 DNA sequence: TGTGCCAGCAGTGAACAGGGACGTAATGAAAAACTGTTTTTT.

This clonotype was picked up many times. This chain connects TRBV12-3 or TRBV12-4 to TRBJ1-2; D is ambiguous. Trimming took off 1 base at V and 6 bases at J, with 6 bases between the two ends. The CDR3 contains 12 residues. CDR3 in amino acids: CASSLGVNGYTF. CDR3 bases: TGTGCCAGCAGTTTAGGGGTAAATGGCTACACCTTC.

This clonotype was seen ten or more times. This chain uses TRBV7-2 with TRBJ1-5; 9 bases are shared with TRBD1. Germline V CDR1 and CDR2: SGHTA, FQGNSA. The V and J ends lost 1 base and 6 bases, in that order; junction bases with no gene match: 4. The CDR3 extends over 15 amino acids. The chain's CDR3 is CASSLEGQGTQPQHF. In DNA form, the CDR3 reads TGTGCCAGCAGCTTAGAGGGACAGGGAACTCAGCCCCAGCATTTT.

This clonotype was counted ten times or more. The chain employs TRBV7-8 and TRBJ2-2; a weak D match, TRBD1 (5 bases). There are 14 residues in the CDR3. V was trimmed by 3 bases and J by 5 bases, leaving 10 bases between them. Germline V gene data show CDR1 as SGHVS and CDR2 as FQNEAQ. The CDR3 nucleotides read TGTGCCAGCAGCTTTCAGGGTTGGACCGGGGAGCTGTTTTTT. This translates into CASSFQGWTGELFF.

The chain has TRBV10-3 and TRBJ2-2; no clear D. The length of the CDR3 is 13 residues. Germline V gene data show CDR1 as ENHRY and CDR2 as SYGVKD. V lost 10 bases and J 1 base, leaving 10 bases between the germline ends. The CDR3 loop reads CANRAGNTGELFF. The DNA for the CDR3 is TGTGCCAACCGGGCAGGGAACACCGGGGAGCTGTTTTTT.

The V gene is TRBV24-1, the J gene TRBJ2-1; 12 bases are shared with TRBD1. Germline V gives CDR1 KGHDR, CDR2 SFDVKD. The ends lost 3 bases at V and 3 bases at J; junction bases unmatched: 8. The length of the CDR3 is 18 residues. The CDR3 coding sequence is TGTGCCACCAGTGATCCGGGACAGGGGGCTCGGAACTACAATGAGCAGTTCTTC. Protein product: CATSDPGQGARNYNEQFF.

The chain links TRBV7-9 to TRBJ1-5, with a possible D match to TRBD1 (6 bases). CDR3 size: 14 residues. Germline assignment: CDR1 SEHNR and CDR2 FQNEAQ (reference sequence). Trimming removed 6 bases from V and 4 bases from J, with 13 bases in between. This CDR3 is CASRAPRGNQPQHF. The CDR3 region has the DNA TGTGCCAGCAGAGCCCCAAGGGGGAATCAGCCCCAGCATTTT. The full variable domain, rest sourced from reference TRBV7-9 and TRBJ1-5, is DTGVSQNPRHKITKRGQNVTFRCDPISEHNRLYWYRQTLGQGPEFLTYFQNEAQLEKSRLLSDRFSAERPKGSFSTLEIQRTEQGDSAMYLCASRAPRGNQPQHFGDGTRLSIL.

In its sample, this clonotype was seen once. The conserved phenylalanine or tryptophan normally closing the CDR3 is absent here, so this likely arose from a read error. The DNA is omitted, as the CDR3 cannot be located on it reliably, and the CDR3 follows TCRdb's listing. The chain's CDR3 is CASSLSTG. The rearrangement joins TRBV7-8 to TRBJ1-6; the table names TRBD1, a call not compared with the DNA. The length of the CDR3 is 8 amino acids, counting both ends. Germline-derived CDR1 and CDR2 are SGHVS and FQNEAQ.

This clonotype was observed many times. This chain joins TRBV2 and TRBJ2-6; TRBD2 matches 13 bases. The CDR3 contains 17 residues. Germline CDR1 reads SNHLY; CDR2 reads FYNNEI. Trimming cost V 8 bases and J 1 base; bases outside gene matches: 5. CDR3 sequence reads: CASRGLAGLSGANVLTF. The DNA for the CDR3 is TGTGCCAGCCGGGGACTAGCGGGACTATCTGGGGCCAACGTCCTGACTTTC.

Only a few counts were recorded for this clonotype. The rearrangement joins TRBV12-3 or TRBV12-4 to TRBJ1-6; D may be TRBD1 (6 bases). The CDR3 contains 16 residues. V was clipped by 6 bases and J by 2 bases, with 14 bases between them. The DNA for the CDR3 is TGTGCCAGCAGCCAGACCAGGGGAACCTATAATTCACCCCTCCACTTT. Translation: CASSQTRGTYNSPLHF.

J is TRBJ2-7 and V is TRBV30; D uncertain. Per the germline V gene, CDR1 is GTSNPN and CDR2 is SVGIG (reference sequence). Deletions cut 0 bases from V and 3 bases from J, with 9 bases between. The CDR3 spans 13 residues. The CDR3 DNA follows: TGTGCCTGGAGTGTGCGGTTAGGCTACGAGCAGTACTTC. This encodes CAWSVRLGYEQYF.

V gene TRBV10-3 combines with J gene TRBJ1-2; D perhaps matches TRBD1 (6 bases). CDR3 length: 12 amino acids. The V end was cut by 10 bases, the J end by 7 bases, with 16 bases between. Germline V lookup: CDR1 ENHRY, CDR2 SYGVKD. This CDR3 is CASRMTGAGYTF. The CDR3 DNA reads TGTGCCAGCAGGATGACAGGAGCTGGCTACACCTTC.

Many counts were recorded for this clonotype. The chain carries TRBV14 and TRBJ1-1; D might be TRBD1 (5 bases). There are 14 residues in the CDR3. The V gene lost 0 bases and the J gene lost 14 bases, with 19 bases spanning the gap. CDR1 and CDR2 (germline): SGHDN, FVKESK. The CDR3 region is CASSQDGAYRDGFF. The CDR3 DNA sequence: TGTGCCAGCAGCCAAGATGGAGCTTATAGGGACGGGTTCTTT.

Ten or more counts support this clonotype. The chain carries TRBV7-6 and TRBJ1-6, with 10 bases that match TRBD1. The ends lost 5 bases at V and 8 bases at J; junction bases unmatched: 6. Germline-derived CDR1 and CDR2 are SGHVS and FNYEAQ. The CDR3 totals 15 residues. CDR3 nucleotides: TGTGCCAGCAGCCCAGGGGGACAGGGGTATTCACCCCTCCACTTT. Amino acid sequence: CASSPGGQGYSPLHF.

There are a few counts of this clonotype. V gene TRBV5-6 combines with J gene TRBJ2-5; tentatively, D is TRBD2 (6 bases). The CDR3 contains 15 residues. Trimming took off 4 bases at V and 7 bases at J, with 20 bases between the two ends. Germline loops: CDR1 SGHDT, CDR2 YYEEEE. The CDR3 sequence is CASSRKRGGGVTQYF. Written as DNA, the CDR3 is TGTGCCAGCAGCCGAAAGAGGGGAGGAGGTGTGACCCAGTACTTC.

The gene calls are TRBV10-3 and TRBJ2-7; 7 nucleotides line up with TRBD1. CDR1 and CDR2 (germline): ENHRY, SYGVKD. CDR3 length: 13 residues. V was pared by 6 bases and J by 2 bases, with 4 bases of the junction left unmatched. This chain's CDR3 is CAIRTGVAYEQYF. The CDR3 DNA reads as TGTGCCATCAGAACAGGGGTCGCCTACGAGCAGTACTTC.

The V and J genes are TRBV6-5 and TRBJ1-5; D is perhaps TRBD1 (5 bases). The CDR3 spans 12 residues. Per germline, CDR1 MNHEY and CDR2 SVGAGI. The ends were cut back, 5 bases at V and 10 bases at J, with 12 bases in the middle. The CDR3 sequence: CASSPAQGPQHF. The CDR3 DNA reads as TGTGCCAGCAGTCCAGCCCAGGGCCCCCAGCATTTT.

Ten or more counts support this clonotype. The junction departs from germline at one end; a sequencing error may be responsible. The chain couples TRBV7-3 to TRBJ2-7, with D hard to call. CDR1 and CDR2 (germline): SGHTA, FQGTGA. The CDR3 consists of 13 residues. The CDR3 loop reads CASSVTDSYEQYF. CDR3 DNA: TGTGCCAGCAGCGTAACGGACTCCTACGAGCAGTACTTC.

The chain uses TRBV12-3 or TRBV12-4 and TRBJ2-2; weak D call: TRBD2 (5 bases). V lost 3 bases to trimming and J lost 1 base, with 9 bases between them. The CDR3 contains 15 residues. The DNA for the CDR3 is TGTGCCAGCAGTTTCGAGCGGAGGAACACCGGGGAGCTGTTTTTT. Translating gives CASSFERRNTGELFF.

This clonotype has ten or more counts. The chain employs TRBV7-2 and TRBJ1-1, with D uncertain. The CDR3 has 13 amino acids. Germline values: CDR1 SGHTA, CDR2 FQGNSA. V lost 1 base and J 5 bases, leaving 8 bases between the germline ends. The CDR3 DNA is TGTGCCAGCAGCTTAGGCGGGGAAACTGAAGCTTTCTTT. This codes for CASSLGGETEAFF. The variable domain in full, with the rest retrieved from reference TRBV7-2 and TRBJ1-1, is GAGVSQSPSNKVTEKGKDVELRCDPISGHTALYWYRQSLGQGLEFLIYFQGNSAPDKSGLPSDRFSAERTGGSVSTLTIQRTQQEDSAVYLCASSLGGETEAFFGQGTRLTVV.

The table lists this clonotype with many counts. This CDR3 reads CASSPLGVNTEAFF. CDR3 DNA sequence: TGCGCCAGCAGCCCCTTAGGGGTGAACACTGAAGCTTTCTTT. The chain employs TRBV5-1 and TRBJ1-1; D possibly corresponds to TRBD1 (5 bases). Germline V lookup: CDR1 SGHRS, CDR2 YFSETQ. CDR3 size: 14 residues. V lost 4 bases, J lost 0 bases, and 10 bases lay in between.

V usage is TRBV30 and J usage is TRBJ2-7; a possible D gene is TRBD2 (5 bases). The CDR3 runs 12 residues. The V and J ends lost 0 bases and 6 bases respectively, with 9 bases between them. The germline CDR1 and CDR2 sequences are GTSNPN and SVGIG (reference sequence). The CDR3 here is CAWSVLVPEQYF. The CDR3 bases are TGTGCCTGGAGTGTACTAGTCCCCGAGCAGTACTTC.

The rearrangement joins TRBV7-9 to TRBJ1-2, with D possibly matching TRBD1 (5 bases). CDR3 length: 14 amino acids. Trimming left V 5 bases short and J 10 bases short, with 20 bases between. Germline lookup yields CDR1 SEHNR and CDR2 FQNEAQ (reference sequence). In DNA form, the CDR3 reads TGTGCCAGCAGCCACCCCAGGGCGACTTCTGTCTACACCTTC. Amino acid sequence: CASSHPRATSVYTF.

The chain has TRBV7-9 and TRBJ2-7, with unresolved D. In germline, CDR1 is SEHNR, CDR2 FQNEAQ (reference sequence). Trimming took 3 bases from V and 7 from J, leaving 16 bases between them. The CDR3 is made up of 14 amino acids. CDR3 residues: CASSFPTRTGEQYF. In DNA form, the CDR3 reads TGTGCCAGCAGCTTCCCAACACGTACCGGGGAGCAGTACTTC. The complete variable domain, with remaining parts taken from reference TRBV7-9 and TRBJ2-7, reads DTGVSQNPRHKITKRGQNVTFRCDPISEHNRLYWYRQTLGQGPEFLTYFQNEAQLEKSRLLSDRFSAERPKGSFSTLEIQRTEQGDSAMYLCASSFPTRTGEQYFGPGTRLTVT.

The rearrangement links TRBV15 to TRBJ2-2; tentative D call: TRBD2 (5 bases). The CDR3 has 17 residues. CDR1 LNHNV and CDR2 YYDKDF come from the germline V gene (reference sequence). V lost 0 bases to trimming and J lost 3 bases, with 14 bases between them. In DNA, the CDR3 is TGTGCCACCAGCAGAGAGAGGAGAGGAGGCTACACCGGGGAGCTGTTTTTT. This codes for CATSRERRGGYTGELFF.

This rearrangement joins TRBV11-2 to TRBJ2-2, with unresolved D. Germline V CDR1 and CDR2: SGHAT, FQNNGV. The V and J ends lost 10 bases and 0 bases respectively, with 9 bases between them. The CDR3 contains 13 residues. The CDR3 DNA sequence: TGTGCCAATAGCTTAGCGAACACCGGGGAGCTGTTTTTT. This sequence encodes CANSLANTGELFF.

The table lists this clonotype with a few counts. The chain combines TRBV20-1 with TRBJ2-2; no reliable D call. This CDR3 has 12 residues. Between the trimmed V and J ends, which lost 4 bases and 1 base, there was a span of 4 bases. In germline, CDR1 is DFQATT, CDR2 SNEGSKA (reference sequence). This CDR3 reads CSANGNTGELFF. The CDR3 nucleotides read TGCAGTGCTAATGGGAACACCGGGGAGCTGTTTTTT.